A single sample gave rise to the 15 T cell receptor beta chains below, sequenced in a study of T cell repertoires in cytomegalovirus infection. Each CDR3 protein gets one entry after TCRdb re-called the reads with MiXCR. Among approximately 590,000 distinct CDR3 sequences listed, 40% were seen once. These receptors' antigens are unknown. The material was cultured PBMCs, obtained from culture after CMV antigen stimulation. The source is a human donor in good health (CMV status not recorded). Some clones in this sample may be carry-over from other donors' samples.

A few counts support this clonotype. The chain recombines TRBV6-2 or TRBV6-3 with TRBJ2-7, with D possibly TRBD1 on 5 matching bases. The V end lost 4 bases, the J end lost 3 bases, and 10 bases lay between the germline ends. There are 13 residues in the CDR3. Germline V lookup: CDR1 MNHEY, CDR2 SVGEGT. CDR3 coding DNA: TGTGCCAGCAGTTCCGGACACCGCTACGAGCAGTACTTC. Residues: CASSSGHRYEQYF.

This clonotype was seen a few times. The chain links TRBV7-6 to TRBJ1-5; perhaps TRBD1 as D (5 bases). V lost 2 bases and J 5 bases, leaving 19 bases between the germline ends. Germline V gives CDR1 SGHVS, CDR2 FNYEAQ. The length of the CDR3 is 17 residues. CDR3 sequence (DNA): TGTGCCAGCAGCTTAAGGGGAGGCCCGTCCTGGGATCAGCCCCAGCATTTT. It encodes CASSLRGGPSWDQPQHF.

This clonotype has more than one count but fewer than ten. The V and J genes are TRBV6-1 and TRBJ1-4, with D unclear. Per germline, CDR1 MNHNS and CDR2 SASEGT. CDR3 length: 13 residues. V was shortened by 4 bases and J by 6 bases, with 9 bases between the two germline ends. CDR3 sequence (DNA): TGTGCCAGCAGTGGGGCGGTGGATGAAAAACTGTTTTTT. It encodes CASSGAVDEKLFF.

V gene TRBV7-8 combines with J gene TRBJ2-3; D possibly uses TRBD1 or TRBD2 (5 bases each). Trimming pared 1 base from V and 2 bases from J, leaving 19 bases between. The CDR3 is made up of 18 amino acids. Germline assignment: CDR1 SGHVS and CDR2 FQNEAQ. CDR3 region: CASSLGVQEAPHTDTQYF. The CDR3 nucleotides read TGTGCCAGCAGCTTAGGAGTACAGGAGGCACCGCACACAGATACGCAGTATTTT. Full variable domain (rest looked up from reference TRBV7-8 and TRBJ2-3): GAGVSQSPRYKVAKRGQDVALRCDPISGHVSLFWYQQALGQGPEFLTYFQNEAQLDKSGLPSDRFFAERPEGSVSTLKIQRTQQEDSAVYLCASSLGVQEAPHTDTQYFGPGTRLTVL.

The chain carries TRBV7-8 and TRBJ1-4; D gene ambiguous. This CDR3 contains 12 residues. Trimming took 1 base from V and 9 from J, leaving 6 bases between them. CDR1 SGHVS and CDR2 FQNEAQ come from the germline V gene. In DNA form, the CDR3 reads TGTGCCAGCAGCTTAGAATCTCAAAAACTGTTTTTT. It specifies CASSLESQKLFF. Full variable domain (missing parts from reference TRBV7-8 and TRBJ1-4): GAGVSQSPRYKVAKRGQDVALRCDPISGHVSLFWYQQALGQGPEFLTYFQNEAQLDKSGLPSDRFFAERPEGSVSTLKIQRTQQEDSAVYLCASSLESQKLFFGSGTQLSVL.

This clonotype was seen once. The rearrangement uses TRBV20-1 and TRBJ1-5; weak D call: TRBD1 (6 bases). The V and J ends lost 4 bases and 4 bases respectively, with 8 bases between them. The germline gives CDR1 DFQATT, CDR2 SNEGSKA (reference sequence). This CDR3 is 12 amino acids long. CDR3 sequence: CSATQGNQPQHF. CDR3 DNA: TGCAGTGCTACTCAGGGGAATCAGCCCCAGCATTTT.

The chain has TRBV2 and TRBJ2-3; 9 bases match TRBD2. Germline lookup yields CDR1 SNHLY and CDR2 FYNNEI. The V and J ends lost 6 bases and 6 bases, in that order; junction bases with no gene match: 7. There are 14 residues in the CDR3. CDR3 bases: TGTGCCAGCAGCCCTAGCGGGGCCCCTGATACGCAGTATTTT. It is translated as CASSPSGAPDTQYF. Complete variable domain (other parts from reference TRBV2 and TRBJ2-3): EPEVTQTPSHQVTQMGQEVILRCVPISNHLYFYWYRQILGQKVEFLVSFYNNEISEKSEIFDDQFSVERPDGSNFTLKIRSTKLEDSAMYFCASSPSGAPDTQYFGPGTRLTVL.

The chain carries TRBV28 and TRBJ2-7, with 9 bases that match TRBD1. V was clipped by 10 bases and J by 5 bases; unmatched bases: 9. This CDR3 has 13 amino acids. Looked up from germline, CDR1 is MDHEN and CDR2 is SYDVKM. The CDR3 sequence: CATRDRGINEQYF. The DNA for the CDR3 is TGTGCCACCAGAGACAGGGGGATCAACGAGCAGTACTTC.

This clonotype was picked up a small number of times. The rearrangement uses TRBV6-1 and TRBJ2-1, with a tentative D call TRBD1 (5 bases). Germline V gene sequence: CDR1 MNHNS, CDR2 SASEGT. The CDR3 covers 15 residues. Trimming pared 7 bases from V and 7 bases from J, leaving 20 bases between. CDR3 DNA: TGTGCCAGCATTCAGGGATCCACACTCTCGAATGAGCAGTTCTTC. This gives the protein CASIQGSTLSNEQFF.

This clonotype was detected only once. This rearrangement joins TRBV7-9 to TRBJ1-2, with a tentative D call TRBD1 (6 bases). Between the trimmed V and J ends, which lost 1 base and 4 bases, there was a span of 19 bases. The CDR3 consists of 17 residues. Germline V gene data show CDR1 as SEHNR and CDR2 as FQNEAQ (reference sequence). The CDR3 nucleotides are TGTGCCAGCAGCTTAGTCGGAATGAGGGGGATATCCTATGGCTACACCTTC. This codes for CASSLVGMRGISYGYTF.

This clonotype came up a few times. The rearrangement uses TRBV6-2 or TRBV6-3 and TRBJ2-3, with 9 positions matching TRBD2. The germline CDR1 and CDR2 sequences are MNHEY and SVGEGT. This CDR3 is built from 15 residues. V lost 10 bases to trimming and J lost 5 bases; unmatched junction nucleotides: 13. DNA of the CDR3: TGTGCCACTCGACCGGGACTAGCAAGAGAAGATACGCAGTATTTT. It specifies CATRPGLAREDTQYF.

The CDR3 sequence is CSASEYNEQFF. In DNA form, the CDR3 reads TGCAGTGCTAGCGAATACAATGAGCAGTTCTTC. V usage is TRBV20-1 and J usage is TRBJ2-1; D gene uncertain. Germline V CDR1 and CDR2: DFQATT, SNEGSKA (reference sequence). This CDR3 contains 11 residues. Trimming took 3 bases from V and 4 from J, leaving 4 bases between them.

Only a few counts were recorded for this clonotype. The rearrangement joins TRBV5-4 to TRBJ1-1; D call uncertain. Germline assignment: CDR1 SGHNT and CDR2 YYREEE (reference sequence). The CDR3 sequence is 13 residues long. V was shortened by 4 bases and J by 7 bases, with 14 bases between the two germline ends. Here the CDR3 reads CASSPLTTDEAFF. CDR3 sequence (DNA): TGTGCCAGCAGCCCCCTAACGACCGATGAAGCTTTCTTT.

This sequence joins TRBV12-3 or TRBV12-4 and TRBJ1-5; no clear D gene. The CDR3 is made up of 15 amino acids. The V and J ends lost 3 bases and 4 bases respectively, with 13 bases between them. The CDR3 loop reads CASSFDGRRNQPQHF. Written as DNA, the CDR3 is TGTGCCAGCAGTTTTGACGGAAGGAGGAATCAGCCCCAGCATTTT.

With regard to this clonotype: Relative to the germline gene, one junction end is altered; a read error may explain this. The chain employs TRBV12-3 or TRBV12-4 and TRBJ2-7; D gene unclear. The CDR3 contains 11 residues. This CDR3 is CASSAALSPVF. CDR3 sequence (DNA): TGTGCCAGCAGTGCGGCGTTGAGCCCGGTCTTC.